Presented here are 8 T cell receptor beta chains from one specimen sequenced in a study of blood T cell repertoires in COVID-19. Repertoires were generated with immunoSEQ multiplex PCR, while TCRdb's copy carries only in-frame clones and drops some. The data hold 400,000 or so clones, with over 75% observed a single time. The specimen was PBMCs or T cells enriched from blood (not recorded which). The receptors were gathered from a man younger than 45 who had recovered from COVID-19.

With regard to this clone: In the same sample, other DNA sequences code for this CDR3. CDR3 in DNA: TGTGCCAGCAGTTACTATCGGGGGGACTATGGCTACACCTTC. This sequence encodes CASSYYRGDYGYTF. V is TRBV6-5 and J is TRBJ1-2; the D gene is possibly TRBD1 (5 bases). The germline CDR1 and CDR2 sequences are MNHEY and SVGAGI. This CDR3 has 14 residues. Trimming took 1 base from V and 3 from J, leaving 9 bases between them.

The V call is TRBV11-3, the J call TRBJ2-7; 9 positions match TRBD2. Germline CDR1 SGHNT, CDR2 YENEEA. This CDR3 contains 15 residues. The ends lost 4 bases at V and 1 base at J; junction bases unmatched: 5. Written as DNA, the CDR3 is TGTGCCAGCAGCTCTGGAGCGGGAGGTTCCTACGAGCAGTACTTC. It specifies CASSSGAGGSYEQYF.

The J gene is TRBJ2-5, the V gene TRBV12-5; no reliable D call. Germline values: CDR1 LGHNT, CDR2 FRNRAP. The CDR3 extends over 21 amino acids. V dropped 0 bases and J dropped 2 bases, with 28 bases sitting between them. In DNA form, the CDR3 reads TGTGCTAGTGGTTTGGTACTTTTTAATAATGCCCGTTTGGAGCTACAAGAGACCCAGTACTTC. It specifies CASGLVLFNNARLELQETQYF.

The V gene is TRBV3-1 (or the pseudogene TRBV3-2), the J gene TRBJ1-1; maybe TRBD1 (5 bases). Trimming pared 2 bases from V and 4 bases from J, leaving 14 bases between. This CDR3 comprises 15 residues. The germline CDR1 and CDR2 sequences are LGHDT and YNNKEL (reference sequence). The CDR3 nucleotides read TGTGCCAGCAGCCAATCGGACGGCGGGGCCACTGAAGCTTTCTTT. As protein: CASSQSDGGATEAFF.

The genes are TRBV5-5 and TRBJ2-1; 9 nucleotides match TRBD2. The germline gives CDR1 SGHKS, CDR2 YYEKEE (reference sequence). The V gene end was trimmed by 1 base and the J gene end by 10 bases; junction bases not matched to a gene: 18. This CDR3 spans 18 amino acids. The CDR3 is CASSLRLAASVVLPEQFF. The CDR3 nucleotides are TGTGCCAGCAGCTTGAGACTAGCGGCTTCGGTGGTGTTACCGGAGCAGTTCTTC.

The chain couples TRBV5-8 to TRBJ1-6; D remains ambiguous. The CDR3 contains 13 residues. Germline-derived CDR1 and CDR2 are SGHTS and YDEGEE. Trimming stripped 4 bases from V and 8 bases from J, with 10 bases between. CDR3 loop: CASSLKGDSPLHF. The CDR3 DNA follows: TGTGCCAGCAGCCTGAAAGGAGATTCACCCCTCCACTTT.

The J gene is TRBJ2-3, the V gene TRBV6-6; 9 bases line up with TRBD2. CDR1 and CDR2 from the germline V gene are MNHNY and SVGAGI (reference sequence). The CDR3 totals 15 residues. With 5 bases clipped from V and 3 bases from J, the junction kept 6 bases outside the gene matches. The CDR3 nucleotides read TGTGCCAGCAGTGAGGGACTAGCTTTTACAGATACGCAGTATTTT. It encodes CASSEGLAFTDTQYF.

Concerning this clone: The same CDR3 can be traced to other DNA sequences in this sample. J is TRBJ2-5 and V is TRBV5-4; 11 bases fit TRBD2. V was pared by 4 bases and J by 3 bases, with 2 bases of the junction left unmatched. This CDR3 is 14 amino acids long. The germline CDR1 and CDR2 sequences are SGHNT and YYREEE (reference sequence). The CDR3 sequence: CASSPGLAEETQYF. CDR3 in DNA: TGTGCCAGCAGCCCGGGACTAGCGGAAGAGACCCAGTACTTC.